Listed below are T cell receptor beta chains from one sample, sequenced in a study of T-cell memory formation after mild COVID-19. In TCRdb, the 5' RACE reads were re-called with MiXCR into one record per CDR3 protein. The data contain 450,000 to 650,000 distinct CDR3 sequences, less than 25% of them singletons. What was sequenced was PBMCs or a T cell subset sorted from them (not recorded which). Source of these receptors: an adult woman who had mild COVID-19 (a few samples of this study predate the infection). Cell type and time point are not known. Both conserved end residues are trimmed from each CDR3. The order of the fields is V gene, J gene, CDR3 protein.

V gene: TRBV4-2
J gene: TRBJ1-5
CDR3 protein: ASSRGEDQPQH

V gene: TRBV11-2
J gene: TRBJ2-7
CDR3 protein: ASSLYRLLGSYEQY

V gene: TRBV29-1
J gene: TRBJ1-1
CDR3 protein: SVDRRLNTEAF

V gene: TRBV20-1
J gene: TRBJ2-5
CDR3 protein: SARPSGGPRETQY

V gene: TRBV24-1
J gene: TRBJ2-2
CDR3 protein: ATSVGGSGAGELF

V gene: TRBV5-1
J gene: TRBJ2-3
CDR3 protein: ASTARQGPDTQY

V gene: TRBV5-1
J gene: TRBJ1-1
CDR3 protein: ASSLWGDRGPHTEAF

V gene: TRBV5-1
J gene: TRBJ1-2
CDR3 protein: ASSEPGRGPYGYT

V gene: TRBV7-9
J gene: TRBJ1-6
CDR3 protein: ASSLSRGSPLH

V gene: TRBV30
J gene: TRBJ2-1
CDR3 protein: AWSVRRRRVEQF

V gene: TRBV10-2
J gene: TRBJ1-1
CDR3 protein: AISGQPNTEAF

V gene: TRBV9
J gene: TRBJ2-3
CDR3 protein: ASSVVGLDTDTQY

V gene: TRBV5-1
J gene: TRBJ2-7
CDR3 protein: ASSQRPGEGEQY

V gene: TRBV20-1
J gene: TRBJ2-1
CDR3 protein: SATLGGAKGEQF

V gene: TRBV7-3
J gene: TRBJ1-5
CDR3 protein: ATQTYSNQPQH

V gene: TRBV5-5
J gene: TRBJ1-4
CDR3 protein: ASNKGEINEKLF

V gene: TRBV14
J gene: TRBJ2-1
CDR3 protein: ASSQIPGLANEQF

V gene: TRBV7-9
J gene: TRBJ2-7
CDR3 protein: ASSLDRVFYEQY

V gene: TRBV5-1
J gene: TRBJ2-7
CDR3 protein: ASSLASGTGTYEQY

V gene: TRBV27
J gene: TRBJ1-1
CDR3 protein: ASSPVEGSINTEAF

V gene: TRBV19
J gene: TRBJ2-1
CDR3 protein: ASRGAAGNEQF

V gene: TRBV6-5
J gene: TRBJ2-1
CDR3 protein: ASRADVPGRSEQF

V gene: TRBV11-2
J gene: TRBJ2-7
CDR3 protein: ASSQKREKIYEQY

V gene: TRBV4-2
J gene: TRBJ2-3
CDR3 protein: ASMGEGRGDTQY

V gene: TRBV24-1
J gene: TRBJ2-2
CDR3 protein: ATSDPRQGWTGELF

V gene: TRBV5-1
J gene: TRBJ2-3
CDR3 protein: ASSREYTDTQY

V gene: TRBV9
J gene: TRBJ1-5
CDR3 protein: ASSVDGRPNQPQH

V gene: TRBV6-1
J gene: TRBJ1-6
CDR3 protein: ASRHRQGGYNSPLH

V gene: TRBV28
J gene: TRBJ1-1
CDR3 protein: ASSPLGGEDTEAF

V gene: TRBV18
J gene: TRBJ1-2
CDR3 protein: ASSPWGRADYGYT

V gene: TRBV20-1
J gene: TRBJ2-3
CDR3 protein: SAGKDSSTDTQY

V gene: TRBV4-3
J gene: TRBJ2-2
CDR3 protein: ASSQYLAGGGLAGELF

V gene: TRBV12-3/TRBV12-4
J gene: TRBJ2-5
CDR3 protein: ASSSSGAYGAQY

V gene: TRBV11-2
J gene: TRBJ1-2
CDR3 protein: ASSLATNGYT

V gene: TRBV4-1
J gene: TRBJ2-7
CDR3 protein: ASSQAGVSYEQY

V gene: TRBV7-9
J gene: TRBJ1-1
CDR3 protein: ASSLVGSSNTEAF

V gene: TRBV6-1
J gene: TRBJ2-2
CDR3 protein: ATRQDTGELF

V gene: TRBV19
J gene: TRBJ2-7
CDR3 protein: ASSSDRVHEQY

V gene: TRBV29-1
J gene: TRBJ2-3
CDR3 protein: SVAERTTDTQY

V gene: TRBV5-6
J gene: TRBJ2-7
CDR3 protein: ASRGGGLTVQY